The TCR beta chain under discussion was sequenced for a study of blood T cell repertoires in COVID-19. Measured with immunoSEQ multiplex PCR; TCRdb has only the in-frame clones, and not every one. The sample includes about 300,000 clones, around 92% of them seen just once. The CDR3 is 13 amino acids. V was clipped by 4 bases and J by 0 bases, with 7 bases between them. Germline V gives CDR1 SQVTM, CDR2 ANQGSEA. This sequence was found in a woman aged 30 to 39 with COVID-19, enrolled during active disease. The sample was peripheral blood. The rearrangement joins TRBV29-1 to TRBJ1-3; D gene unclear. As DNA, the CDR3 is TGCAGCGTTGTTTTGAGCTCTGGAAACACCATATATTTT. Translating it yields CSVVLSSGNTIYF.